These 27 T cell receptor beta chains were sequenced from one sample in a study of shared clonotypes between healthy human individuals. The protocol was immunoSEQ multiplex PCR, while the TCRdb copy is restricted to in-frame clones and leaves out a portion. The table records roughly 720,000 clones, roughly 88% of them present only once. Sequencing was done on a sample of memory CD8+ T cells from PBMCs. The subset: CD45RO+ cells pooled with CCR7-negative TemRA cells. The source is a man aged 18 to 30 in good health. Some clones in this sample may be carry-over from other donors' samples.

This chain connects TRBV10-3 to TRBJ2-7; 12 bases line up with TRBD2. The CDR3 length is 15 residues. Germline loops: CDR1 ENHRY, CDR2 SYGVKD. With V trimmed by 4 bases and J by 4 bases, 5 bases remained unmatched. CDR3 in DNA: TGTGCCATCAGTGCGCGGACTAGCGGGATGTACGAGCAGTACTTC. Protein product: CAISARTSGMYEQYF.

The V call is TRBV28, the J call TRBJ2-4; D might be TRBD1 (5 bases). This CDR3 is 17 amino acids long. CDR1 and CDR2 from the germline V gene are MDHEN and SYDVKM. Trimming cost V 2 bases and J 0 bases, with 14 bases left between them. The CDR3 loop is CASSLTGSILAKNIQYF. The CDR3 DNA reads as TGTGCCAGCAGTTTAACAGGAAGTATACTAGCCAAAAACATTCAGTACTTC.

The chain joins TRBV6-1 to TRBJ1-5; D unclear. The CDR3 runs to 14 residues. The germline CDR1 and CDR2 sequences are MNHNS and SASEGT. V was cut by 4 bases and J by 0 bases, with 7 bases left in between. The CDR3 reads CASSAGYSNQPQHF. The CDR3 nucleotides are TGTGCCAGCAGTGCGGGATATAGCAATCAGCCCCAGCATTTT.

CDR3 DNA sequence: TGCGCCAGCAGCCAAGAAGGCGGGAGGGTCCCCCGCGAGCAGTACTTC. This translates into CASSQEGGRVPREQYF. The chain has TRBV4-1 and TRBJ2-7; 9 bases match TRBD2. The CDR3 covers 16 residues. Trimming at V came to 0 bases and at J to 6 bases, leaving 9 bases not matched to a gene. CDR1 is MGHRA and CDR2 is YSYEKL in the germline V gene.

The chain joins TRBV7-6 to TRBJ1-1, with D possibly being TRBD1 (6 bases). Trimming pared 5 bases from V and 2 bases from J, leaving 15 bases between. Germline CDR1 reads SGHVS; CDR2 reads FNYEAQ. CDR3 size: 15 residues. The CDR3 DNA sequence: TGTGCCAGCAGCCTGAATCCGGGACAAAACACTGAAGCTTTCTTT. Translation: CASSLNPGQNTEAFF.

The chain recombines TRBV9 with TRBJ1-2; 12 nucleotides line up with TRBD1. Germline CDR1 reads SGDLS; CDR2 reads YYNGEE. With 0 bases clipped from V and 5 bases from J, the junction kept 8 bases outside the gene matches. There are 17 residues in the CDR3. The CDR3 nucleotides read TGTGCCAGCAGCGTAGGGGACAGGGGGCGCGGTGAATATGGCTACACCTTC. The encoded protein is CASSVGDRGRGEYGYTF.

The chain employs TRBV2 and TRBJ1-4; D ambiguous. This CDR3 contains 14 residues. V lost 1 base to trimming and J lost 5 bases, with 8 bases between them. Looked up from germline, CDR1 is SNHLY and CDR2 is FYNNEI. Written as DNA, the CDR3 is TGTGCCAGCAGTGAAGGGACCTACAATGAAAAACTGTTTTTT. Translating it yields CASSEGTYNEKLFF.

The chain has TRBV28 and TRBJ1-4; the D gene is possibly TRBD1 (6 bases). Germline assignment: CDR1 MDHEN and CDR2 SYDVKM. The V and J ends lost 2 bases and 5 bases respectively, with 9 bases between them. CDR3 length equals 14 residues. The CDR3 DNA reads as TGTGCCAGCAGTTTACTTACAGGGAATGAAAAACTGTTTTTT. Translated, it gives CASSLLTGNEKLFF.

The CDR3 nucleotides read TGTGCCAGCAGCCCTCCCTCGTGGGGAAGTGGCGAGCAGTACTTC. Its protein product is CASSPPSWGSGEQYF. This rearrangement joins TRBV9 to TRBJ2-7; D is unclear. Trimming took 4 bases from V and 6 from J, leaving 20 bases between them. Germline CDR1 and CDR2: SGDLS and YYNGEE. The CDR3 runs 15 residues.

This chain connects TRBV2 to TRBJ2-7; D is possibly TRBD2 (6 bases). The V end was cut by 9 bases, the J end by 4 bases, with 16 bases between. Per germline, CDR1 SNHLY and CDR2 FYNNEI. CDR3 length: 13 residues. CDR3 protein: CASSGPEGYEQYF. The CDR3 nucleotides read TGTGCCAGTAGCGGCCCGGAGGGGTACGAGCAGTACTTC.

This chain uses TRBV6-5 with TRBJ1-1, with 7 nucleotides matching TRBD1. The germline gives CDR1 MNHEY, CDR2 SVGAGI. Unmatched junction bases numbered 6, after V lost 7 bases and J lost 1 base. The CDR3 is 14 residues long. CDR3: CASTTGVGNTEAFF. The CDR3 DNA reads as TGTGCCAGCACCACAGGGGTTGGGAACACTGAAGCTTTCTTT.

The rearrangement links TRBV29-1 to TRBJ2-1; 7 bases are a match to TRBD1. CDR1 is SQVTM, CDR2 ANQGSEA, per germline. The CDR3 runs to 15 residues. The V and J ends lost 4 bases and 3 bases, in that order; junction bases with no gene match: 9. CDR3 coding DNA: TGCAGCGTTGCGGGATGGGACAGATACTACAATGAGCAGTTCTTC. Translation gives CSVAGWDRYYNEQFF.

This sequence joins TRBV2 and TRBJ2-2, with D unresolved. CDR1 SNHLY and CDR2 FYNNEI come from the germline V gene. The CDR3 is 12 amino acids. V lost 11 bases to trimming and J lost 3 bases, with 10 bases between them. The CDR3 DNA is TGTGCCGCCCTGGGCGACACCGGGGAGCTGTTTTTT. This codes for CAALGDTGELFF.

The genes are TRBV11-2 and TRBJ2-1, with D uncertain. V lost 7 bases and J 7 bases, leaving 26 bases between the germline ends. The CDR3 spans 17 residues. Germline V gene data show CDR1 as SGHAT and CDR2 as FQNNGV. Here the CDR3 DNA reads TGTGCCAGCAACCCGTTAGAGGCCGTGCCCTCGGATAATGAGCAGTTCTTC. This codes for CASNPLEAVPSDNEQFF. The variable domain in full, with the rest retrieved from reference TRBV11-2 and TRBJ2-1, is EAGVAQSPRYKIIEKRQSVAFWCNPISGHATLYWYQQILGQGPKLLIQFQNNGVVDDSQLPKDRFSAERLKGVDSTLKIQPAKLEDSAVYLCASNPLEAVPSDNEQFFGPGTRLTVL.

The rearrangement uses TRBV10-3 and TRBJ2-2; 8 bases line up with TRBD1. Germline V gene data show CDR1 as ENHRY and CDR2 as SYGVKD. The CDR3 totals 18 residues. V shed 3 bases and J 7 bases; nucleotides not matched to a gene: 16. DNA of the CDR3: TGTGCCATCAGTGACCCCAGTCCGGGACAGGATTTGGACGGGGAGCTGTTTTTT. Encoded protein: CAISDPSPGQDLDGELFF.

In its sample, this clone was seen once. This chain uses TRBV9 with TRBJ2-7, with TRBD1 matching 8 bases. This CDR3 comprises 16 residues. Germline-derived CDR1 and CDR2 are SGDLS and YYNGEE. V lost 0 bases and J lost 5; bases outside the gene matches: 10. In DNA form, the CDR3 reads TGTGCCAGCAGCGTAGCTCCCAGGGGGCTTGGGGACGAGCAGTACTTC. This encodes CASSVAPRGLGDEQYF.

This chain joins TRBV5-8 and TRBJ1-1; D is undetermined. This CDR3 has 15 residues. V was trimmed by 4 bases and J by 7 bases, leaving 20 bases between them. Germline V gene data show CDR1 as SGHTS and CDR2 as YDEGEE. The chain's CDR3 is CASSHRPAESGEAFF. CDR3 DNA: TGTGCCAGCAGCCATCGGCCGGCCGAGTCTGGTGAAGCTTTCTTT.

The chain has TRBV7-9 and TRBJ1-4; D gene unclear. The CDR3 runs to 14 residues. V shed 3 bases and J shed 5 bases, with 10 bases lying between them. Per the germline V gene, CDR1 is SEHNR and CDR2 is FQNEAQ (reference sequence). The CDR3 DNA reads TGTGCCAGCAGCTTCGAGTGGGGAAATGAAAAACTGTTTTTT. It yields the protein CASSFEWGNEKLFF.

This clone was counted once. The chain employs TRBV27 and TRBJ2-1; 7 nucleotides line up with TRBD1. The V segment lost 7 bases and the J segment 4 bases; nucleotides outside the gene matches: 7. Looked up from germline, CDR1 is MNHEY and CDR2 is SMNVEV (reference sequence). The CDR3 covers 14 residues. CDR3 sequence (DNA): TGTGCCAGCATGGACAGGTCGATTTACAATGAGCAGTTCTTC. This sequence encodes CASMDRSIYNEQFF.

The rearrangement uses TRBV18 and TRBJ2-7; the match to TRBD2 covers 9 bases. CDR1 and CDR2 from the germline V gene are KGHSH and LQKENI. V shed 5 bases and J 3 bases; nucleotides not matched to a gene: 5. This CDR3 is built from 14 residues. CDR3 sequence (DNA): TGTGCCAGCTCAAGTAGCGGGAGAAACTACGAGCAGTACTTC. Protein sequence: CASSSSGRNYEQYF.

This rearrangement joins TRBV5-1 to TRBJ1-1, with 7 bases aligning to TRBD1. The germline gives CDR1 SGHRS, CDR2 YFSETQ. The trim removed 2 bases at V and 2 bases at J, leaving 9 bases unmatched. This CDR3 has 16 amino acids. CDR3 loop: CASSLISGGINTEAFF. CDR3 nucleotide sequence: TGCGCCAGCAGCTTAATATCAGGGGGGATAAACACTGAAGCTTTCTTT.

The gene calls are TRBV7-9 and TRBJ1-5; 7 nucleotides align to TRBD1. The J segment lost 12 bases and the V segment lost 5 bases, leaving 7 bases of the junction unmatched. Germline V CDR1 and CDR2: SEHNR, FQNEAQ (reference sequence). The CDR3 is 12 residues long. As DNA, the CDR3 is TGTGCCAGCAGCCCAGGGGGGGCTGGCCAGCATTTT. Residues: CASSPGGAGQHF.

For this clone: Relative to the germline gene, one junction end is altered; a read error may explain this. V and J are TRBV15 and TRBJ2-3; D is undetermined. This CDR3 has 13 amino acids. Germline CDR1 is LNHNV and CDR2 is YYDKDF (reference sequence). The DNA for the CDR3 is TGTGCCACCAGCAGGACGGGCACCGATACGCAGTATTTT. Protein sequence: CATSRTGTDTQYF.

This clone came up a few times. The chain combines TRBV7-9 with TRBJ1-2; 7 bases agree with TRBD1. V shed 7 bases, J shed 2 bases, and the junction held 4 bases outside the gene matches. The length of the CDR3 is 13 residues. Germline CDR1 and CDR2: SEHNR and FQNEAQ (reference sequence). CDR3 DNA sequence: TGTGCCAGCACCCAGGGGGAGAACTATGGCTACACCTTC. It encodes CASTQGENYGYTF.

CDR3 sequence reads: CASSRDATTYEQYF. In DNA form, the CDR3 reads TGTGCCAGCTCACGGGATGCTACCACCTACGAGCAGTACTTC. This chain links TRBV18 with TRBJ2-7; D gene uncertain. The germline V and J ends were trimmed by 4 bases and 2 bases, with 12 bases remaining between them. This CDR3 comprises 14 residues. Looked up from germline, CDR1 is KGHSH and CDR2 is LQKENI.

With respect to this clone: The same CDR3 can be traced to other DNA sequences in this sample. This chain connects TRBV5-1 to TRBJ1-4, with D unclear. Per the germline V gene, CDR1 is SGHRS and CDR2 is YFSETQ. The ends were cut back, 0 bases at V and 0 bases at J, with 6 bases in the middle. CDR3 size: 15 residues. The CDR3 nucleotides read TGCGCCAGCAGCTTGGTTGGCTCAACTAATGAAAAACTGTTTTTT. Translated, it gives CASSLVGSTNEKLFF. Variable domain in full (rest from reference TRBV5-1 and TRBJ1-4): KAGVTQTPRYLIKTRGQQVTLSCSPISGHRSVSWYQQTPGQGLQFLFEYFSETQRNKGNFPGRFSGRQFSNSRSEMNVSTLELGDSALYLCASSLVGSTNEKLFFGSGTQLSVL.

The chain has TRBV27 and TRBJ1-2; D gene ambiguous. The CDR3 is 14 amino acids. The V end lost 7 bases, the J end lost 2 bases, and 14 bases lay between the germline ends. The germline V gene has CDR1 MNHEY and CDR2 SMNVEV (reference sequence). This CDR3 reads CASTYLGGNYGYTF. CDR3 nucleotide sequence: TGTGCCAGCACCTATCTTGGAGGAAACTATGGCTACACCTTC.